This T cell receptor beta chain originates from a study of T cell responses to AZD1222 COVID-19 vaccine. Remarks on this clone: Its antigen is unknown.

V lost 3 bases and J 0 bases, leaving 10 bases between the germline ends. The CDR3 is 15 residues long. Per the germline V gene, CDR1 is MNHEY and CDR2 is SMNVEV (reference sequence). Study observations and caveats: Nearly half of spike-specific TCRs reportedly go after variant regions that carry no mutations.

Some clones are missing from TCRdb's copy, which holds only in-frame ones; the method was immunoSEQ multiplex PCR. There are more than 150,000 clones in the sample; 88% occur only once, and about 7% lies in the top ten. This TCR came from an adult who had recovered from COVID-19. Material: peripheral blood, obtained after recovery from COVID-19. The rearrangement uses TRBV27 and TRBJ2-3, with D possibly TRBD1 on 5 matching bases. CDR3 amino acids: CASSFFAGSTDTQYF. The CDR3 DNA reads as TGTGCCAGCAGTTTTTTCGCAGGGAGCACAGATACGCAGTATTTT.